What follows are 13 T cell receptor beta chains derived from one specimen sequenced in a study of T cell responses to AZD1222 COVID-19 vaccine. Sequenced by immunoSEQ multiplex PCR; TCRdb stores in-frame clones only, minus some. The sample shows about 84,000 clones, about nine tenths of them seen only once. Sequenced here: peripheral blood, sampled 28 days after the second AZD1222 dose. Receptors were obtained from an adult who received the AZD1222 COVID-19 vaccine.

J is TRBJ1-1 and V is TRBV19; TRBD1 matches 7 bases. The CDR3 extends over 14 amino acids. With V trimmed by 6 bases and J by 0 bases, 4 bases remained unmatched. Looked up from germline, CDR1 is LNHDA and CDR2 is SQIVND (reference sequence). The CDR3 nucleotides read TGTGCCAGTAGCCGACAGGGATTGAACACTGAAGCTTTCTTT. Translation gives CASSRQGLNTEAFF.

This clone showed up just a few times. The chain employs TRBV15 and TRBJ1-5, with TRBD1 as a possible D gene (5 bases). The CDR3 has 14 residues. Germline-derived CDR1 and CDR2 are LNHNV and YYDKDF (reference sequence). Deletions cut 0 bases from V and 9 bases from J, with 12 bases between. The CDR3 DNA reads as TGTGCCACCAGCAGAGATATAGGGACTGGGCCCCAGCATTTT. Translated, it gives CATSRDIGTGPQHF.

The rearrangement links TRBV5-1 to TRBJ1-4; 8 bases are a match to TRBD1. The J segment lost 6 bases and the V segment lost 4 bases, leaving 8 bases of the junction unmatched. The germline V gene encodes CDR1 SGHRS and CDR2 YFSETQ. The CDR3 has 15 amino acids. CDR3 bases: TGCGCCAGCAGCCCGGCAGTGACAGGGGATGAAAAACTGTTTTTT. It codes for CASSPAVTGDEKLFF.

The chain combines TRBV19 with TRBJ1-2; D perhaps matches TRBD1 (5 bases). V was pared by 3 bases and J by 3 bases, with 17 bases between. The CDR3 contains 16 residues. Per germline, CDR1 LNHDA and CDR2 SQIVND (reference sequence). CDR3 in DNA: TGTGCCAGTAGTATGGGGACGTCTCCCGGGGACTATGGCTACACCTTC. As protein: CASSMGTSPGDYGYTF. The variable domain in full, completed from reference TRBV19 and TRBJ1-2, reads DGGITQSPKYLFRKEGQNVTLSCEQNLNHDAMYWYRQDPGQGLRLIYYSQIVNDFQKGDIAEGYSVSREKKESFPLTVTSAQKNPTAFYLCASSMGTSPGDYGYTFGSGTRLTVV.

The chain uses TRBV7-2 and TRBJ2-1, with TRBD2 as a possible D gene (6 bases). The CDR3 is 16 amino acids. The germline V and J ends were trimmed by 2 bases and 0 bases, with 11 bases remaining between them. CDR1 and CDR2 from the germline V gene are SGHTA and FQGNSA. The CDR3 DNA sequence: TGTGCCAGCAGCTTATACGGGGGAAGCTCCTACAATGAGCAGTTCTTC. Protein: CASSLYGGSSYNEQFF. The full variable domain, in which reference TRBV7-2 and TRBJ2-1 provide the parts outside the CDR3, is GAGVSQSPSNKVTEKGKDVELRCDPISGHTALYWYRQSLGQGLEFLIYFQGNSAPDKSGLPSDRFSAERTGGSVSTLTIQRTQQEDSAVYLCASSLYGGSSYNEQFFGPGTRLTVL.

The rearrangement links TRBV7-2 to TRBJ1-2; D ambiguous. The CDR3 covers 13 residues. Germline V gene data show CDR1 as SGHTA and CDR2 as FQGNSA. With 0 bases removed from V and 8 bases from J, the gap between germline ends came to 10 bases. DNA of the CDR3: TGTGCCAGCAGCTTAGCCCTTCCGCAAGGCTACACCTTC. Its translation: CASSLALPQGYTF.

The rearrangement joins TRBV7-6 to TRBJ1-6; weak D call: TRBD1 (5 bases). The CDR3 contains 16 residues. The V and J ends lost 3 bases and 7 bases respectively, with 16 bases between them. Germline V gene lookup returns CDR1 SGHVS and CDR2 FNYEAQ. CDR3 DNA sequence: TGTGCCAGCAGCTTCGGGGGGTTAGCGCCGAATTCACCCCTCCACTTT. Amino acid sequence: CASSFGGLAPNSPLHF.

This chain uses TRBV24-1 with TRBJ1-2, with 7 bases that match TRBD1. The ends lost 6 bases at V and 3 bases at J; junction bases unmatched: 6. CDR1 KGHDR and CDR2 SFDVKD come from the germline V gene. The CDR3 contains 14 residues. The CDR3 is CATSRQGEYYGYTF. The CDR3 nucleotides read TGTGCCACCAGTAGACAGGGTGAATACTATGGCTACACCTTC.

CDR3 nucleotides: TGTGCCAGCAGCCTAATCTCCTACGAGCAGTACTTC. The encoded protein is CASSLISYEQYF. The J gene is TRBJ2-7, the V gene TRBV11-2; D is undetermined. Germline CDR1 reads SGHAT; CDR2 reads FQNNGV. The CDR3 consists of 12 residues. V dropped 5 bases and J dropped 0 bases, with 5 bases sitting between them. Variable domain in full (rest from reference TRBV11-2 and TRBJ2-7): EAGVAQSPRYKIIEKRQSVAFWCNPISGHATLYWYQQILGQGPKLLIQFQNNGVVDDSQLPKDRFSAERLKGVDSTLKIQPAKLEDSAVYLCASSLISYEQYFGPGTRLTVT.

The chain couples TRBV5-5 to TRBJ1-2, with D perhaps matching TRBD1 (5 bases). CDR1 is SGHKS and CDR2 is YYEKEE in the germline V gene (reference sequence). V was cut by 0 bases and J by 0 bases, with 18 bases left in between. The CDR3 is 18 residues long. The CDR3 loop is CASSLVVTGTRANYGYTF. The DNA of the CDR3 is TGTGCCAGCAGCTTGGTGGTAACCGGGACTCGAGCTAACTATGGCTACACCTTC. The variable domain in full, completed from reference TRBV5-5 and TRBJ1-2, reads DAGVTQSPTHLIKTRGQQVTLRCSPISGHKSVSWYQQVLGQGPQFIFQYYEKEERGRGNFPDRFSARQFPNYSSELNVNALLLGDSALYLCASSLVVTGTRANYGYTFGSGTRLTVV.

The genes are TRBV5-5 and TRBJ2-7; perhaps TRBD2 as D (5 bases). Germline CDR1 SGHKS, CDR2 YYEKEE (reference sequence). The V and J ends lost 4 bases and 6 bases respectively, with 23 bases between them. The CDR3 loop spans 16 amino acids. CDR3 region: CASSPFSLGRVAEQYF. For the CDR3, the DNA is TGTGCCAGCAGCCCCTTTTCACTAGGCCGGGTGGCCGAGCAGTACTTC. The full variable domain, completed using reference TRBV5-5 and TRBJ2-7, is DAGVTQSPTHLIKTRGQQVTLRCSPISGHKSVSWYQQVLGQGPQFIFQYYEKEERGRGNFPDRFSARQFPNYSSELNVNALLLGDSALYLCASSPFSLGRVAEQYFGPGTRLTVT.

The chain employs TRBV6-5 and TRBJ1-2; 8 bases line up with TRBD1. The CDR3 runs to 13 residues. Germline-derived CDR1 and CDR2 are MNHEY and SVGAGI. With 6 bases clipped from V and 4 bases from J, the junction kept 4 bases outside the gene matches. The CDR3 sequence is CASRRTGPYGYTF. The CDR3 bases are TGTGCCAGCAGGAGGACAGGGCCCTATGGCTACACCTTC.

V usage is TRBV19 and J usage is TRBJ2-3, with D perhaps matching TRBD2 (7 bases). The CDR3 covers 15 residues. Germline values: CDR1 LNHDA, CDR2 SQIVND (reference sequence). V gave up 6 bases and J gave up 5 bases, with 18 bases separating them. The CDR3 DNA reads TGTGCCAGTAGCACATCCGGGGGGCGCATAGATACGCAGTATTTT. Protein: CASSTSGGRIDTQYF. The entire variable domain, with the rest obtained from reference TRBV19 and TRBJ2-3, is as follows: DGGITQSPKYLFRKEGQNVTLSCEQNLNHDAMYWYRQDPGQGLRLIYYSQIVNDFQKGDIAEGYSVSREKKESFPLTVTSAQKNPTAFYLCASSTSGGRIDTQYFGPGTRLTVL.